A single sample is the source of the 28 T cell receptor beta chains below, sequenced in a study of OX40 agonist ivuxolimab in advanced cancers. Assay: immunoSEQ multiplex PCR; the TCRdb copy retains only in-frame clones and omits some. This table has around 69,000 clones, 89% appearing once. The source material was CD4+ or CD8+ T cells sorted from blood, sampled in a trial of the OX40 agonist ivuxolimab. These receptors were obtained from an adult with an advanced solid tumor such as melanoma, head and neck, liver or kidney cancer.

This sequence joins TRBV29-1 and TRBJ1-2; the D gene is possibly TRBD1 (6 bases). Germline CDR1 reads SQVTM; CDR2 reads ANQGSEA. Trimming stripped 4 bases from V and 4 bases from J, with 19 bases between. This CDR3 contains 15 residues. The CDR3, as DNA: TGCAGCGTTGGAGTAACTGGGGGCAGGGGCTATGGCTACACCTTC. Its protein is CSVGVTGGRGYGYTF. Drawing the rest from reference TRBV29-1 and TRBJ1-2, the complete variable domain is SAVISQKPSRDICQRGTSLTIQCQVDSQVTMMFWYRQQPGQSLTLIATANQGSEATYESGFVIDKFPISRPNLTFSTLTVSNMSPEDSSIYLCSVGVTGGRGYGYTFGSGTRLTVV.

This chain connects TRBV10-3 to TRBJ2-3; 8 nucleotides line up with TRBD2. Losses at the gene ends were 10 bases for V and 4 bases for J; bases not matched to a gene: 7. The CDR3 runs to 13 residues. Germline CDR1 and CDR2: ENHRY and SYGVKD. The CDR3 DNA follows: TGTGCCACCACGACTAGCGAAGCAGATACGCAGTATTTT. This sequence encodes CATTTSEADTQYF.

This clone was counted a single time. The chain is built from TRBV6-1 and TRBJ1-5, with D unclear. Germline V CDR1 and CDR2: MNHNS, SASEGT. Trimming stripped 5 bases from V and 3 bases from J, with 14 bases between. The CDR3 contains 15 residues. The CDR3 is CASSLSGPFNQPQHF. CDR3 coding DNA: TGTGCCAGCAGTTTGTCCGGGCCCTTCAATCAGCCCCAGCATTTT.

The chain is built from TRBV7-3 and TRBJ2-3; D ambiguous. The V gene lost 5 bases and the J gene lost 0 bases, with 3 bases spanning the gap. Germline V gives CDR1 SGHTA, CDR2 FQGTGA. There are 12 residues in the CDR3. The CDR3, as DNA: TGTGCCAGCAGCCAGAGCACAGATACGCAGTATTTT. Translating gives CASSQSTDTQYF.

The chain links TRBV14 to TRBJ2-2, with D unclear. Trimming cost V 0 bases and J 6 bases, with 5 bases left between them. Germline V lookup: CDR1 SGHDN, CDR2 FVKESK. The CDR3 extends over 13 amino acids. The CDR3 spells CASSQDWAGELFF. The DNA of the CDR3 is TGTGCCAGCAGCCAAGACTGGGCCGGGGAGCTGTTTTTT.

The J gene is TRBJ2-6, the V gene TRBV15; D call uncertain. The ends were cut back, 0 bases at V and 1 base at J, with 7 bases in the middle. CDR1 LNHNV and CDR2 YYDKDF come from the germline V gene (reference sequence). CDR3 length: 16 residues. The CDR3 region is CATSRDRVSGANVLTF. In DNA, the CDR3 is TGTGCCACCAGCAGAGATAGAGTTTCTGGGGCCAACGTCCTGACTTTC.

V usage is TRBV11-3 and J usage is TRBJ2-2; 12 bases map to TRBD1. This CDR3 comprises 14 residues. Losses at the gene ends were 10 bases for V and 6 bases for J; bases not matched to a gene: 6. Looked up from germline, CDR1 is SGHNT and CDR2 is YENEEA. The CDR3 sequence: CAIPGQGAAGELFF. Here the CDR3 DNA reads TGTGCCATTCCGGGACAGGGGGCCGCCGGGGAGCTGTTTTTT.

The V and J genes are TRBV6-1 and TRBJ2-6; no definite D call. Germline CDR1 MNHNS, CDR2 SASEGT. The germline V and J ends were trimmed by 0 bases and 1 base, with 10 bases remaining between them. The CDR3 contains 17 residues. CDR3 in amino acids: CASSEAFPGSGANVLTF. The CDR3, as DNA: TGTGCCAGCAGTGAAGCGTTTCCCGGGTCTGGGGCCAACGTCCTGACTTTC.

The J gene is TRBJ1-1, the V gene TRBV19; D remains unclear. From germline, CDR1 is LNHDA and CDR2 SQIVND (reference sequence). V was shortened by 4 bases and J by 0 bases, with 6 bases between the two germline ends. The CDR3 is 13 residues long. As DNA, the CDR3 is TGTGCCAGTAGTAAACAGATGAACACTGAAGCTTTCTTT. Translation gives CASSKQMNTEAFF.

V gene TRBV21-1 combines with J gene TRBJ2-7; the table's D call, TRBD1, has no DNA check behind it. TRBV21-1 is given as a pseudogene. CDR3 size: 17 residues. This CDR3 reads CASSKEGETGDFYEQYF. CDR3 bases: TGTGCCAGCAGCAAAGAGGGGGAGACAGGGGACTTCTACGAGCAGTACTTC.

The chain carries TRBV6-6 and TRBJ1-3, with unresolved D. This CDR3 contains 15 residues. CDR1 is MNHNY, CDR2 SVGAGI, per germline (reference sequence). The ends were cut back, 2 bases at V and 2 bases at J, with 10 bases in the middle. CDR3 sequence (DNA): TGTGCCAGCAGTTACCCAGTCCCGCCTGGAAACACCATATATTTT. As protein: CASSYPVPPGNTIYF.

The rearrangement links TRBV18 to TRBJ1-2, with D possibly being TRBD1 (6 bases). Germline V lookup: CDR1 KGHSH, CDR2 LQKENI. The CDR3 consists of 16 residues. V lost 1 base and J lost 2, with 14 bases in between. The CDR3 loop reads CASSPLLQGGNYGYTF. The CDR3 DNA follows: TGTGCCAGCTCACCACTTTTACAGGGCGGGAACTATGGCTACACCTTC.

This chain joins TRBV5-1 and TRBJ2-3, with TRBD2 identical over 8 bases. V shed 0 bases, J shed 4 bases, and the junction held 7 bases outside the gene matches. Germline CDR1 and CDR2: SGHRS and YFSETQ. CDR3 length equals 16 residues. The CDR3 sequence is CASSLVAGGLSDTQYF. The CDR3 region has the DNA TGCGCCAGCAGCTTGGTTGCGGGAGGCTTGTCAGATACGCAGTATTTT.

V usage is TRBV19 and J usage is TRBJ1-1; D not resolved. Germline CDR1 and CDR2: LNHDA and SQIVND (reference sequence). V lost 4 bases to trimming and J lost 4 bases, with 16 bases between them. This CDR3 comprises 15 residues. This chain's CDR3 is CASSRRAGRFTEAFF. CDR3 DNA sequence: TGTGCCAGTAGTAGGAGGGCGGGAAGGTTCACTGAAGCTTTCTTT.

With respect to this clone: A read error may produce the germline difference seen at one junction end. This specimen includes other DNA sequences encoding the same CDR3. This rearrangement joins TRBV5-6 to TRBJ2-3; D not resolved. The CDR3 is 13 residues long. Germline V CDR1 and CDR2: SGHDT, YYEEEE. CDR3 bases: TGTGCCAGCAGCGGCGGAGCCGGAAATACACAGTATTTT. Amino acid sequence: CASSGGAGNTQYF.

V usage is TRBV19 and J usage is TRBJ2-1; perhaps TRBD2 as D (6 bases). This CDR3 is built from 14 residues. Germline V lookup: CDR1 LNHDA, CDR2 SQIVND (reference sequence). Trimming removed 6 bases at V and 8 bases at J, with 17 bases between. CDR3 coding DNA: TGTGCCAGTAGCCTTTATAATTCGGGAGATGAGCAGTTCTTC. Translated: CASSLYNSGDEQFF. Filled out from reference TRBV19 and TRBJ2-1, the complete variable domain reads DGGITQSPKYLFRKEGQNVTLSCEQNLNHDAMYWYRQDPGQGLRLIYYSQIVNDFQKGDIAEGYSVSREKKESFPLTVTSAQKNPTAFYLCASSLYNSGDEQFFGPGTRLTVL.

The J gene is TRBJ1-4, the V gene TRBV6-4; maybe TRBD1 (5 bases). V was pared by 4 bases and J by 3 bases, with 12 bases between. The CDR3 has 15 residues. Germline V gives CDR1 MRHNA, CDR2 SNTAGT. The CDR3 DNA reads TGTGCCAGCAGTGTGTTGGGGCAGGCTAATGAAAAACTGTTTTTT. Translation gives CASSVLGQANEKLFF.

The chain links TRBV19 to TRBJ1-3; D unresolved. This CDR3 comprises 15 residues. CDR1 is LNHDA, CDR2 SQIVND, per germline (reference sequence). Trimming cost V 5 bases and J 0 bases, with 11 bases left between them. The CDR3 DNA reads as TGTGCCAGTAGTCTTCGGATAAACTCTGGAAACACCATATATTTT. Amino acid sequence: CASSLRINSGNTIYF.

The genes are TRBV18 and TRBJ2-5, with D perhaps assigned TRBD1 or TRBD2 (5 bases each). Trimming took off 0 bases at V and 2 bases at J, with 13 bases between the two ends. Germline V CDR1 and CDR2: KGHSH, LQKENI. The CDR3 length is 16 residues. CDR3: CASSPPRGWRQETQYF. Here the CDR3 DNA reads TGTGCCAGCTCACCACCTAGGGGCTGGAGGCAAGAGACCCAGTACTTC.

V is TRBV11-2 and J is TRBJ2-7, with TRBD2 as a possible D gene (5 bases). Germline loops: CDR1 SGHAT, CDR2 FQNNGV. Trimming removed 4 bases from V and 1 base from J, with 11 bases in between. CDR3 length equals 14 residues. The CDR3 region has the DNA TGTGCCAGCAGCTCCTACCGGGGTTCCTACGAGCAGTACTTC. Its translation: CASSSYRGSYEQYF.

DNA of the CDR3: TGCGCCAGCAGCTTAGATGGACAGTACTCCTACGAGCAGTACTTC. Translating gives CASSLDGQYSYEQYF. V gene TRBV5-1 combines with J gene TRBJ2-7, with D perhaps TRBD1 (6 bases). From germline, CDR1 is SGHRS and CDR2 YFSETQ. With 2 bases removed from V and 0 bases from J, the gap between germline ends came to 12 bases. This CDR3 spans 15 amino acids.

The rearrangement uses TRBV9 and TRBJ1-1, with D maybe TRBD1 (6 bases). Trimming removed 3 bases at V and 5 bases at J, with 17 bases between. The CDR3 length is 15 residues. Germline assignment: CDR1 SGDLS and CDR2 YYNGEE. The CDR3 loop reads CASSAPSGGRTEAFF. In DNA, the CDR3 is TGTGCCAGCAGCGCCCCCTCCGGGGGGCGGACTGAAGCTTTCTTT.

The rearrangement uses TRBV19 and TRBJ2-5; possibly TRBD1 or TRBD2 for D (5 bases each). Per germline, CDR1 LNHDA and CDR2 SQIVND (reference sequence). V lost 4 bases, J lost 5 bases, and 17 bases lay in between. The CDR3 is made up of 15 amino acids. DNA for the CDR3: TGTGCCAGTAGTAACCCCGGGACGGGGATTGAGACCCAGTACTTC. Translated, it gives CASSNPGTGIETQYF.

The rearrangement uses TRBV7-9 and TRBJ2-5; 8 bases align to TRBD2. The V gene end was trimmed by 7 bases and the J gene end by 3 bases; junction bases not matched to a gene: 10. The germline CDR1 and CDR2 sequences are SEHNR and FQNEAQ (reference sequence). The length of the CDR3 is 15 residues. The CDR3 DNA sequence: TGTGCCAGCAATCTCGGAGCGGGAGTGGAAGAGACCCAGTACTTC. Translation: CASNLGAGVEETQYF.

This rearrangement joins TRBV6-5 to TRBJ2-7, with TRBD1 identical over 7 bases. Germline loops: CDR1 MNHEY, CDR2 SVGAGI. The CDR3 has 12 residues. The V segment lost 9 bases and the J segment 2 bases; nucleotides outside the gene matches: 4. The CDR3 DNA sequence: TGTGCCAGTACGGACAGGACCTACGAGCAGTACTTC. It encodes CASTDRTYEQYF.

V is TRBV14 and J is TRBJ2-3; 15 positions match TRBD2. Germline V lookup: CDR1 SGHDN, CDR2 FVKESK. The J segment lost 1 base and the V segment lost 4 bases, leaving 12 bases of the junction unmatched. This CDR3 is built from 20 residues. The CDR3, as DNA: TGTGCCAGCAGCCCAAGAGGACTAGCGGGAGGGATTTCTCGCACAGATACGCAGTATTTT. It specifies CASSPRGLAGGISRTDTQYF.

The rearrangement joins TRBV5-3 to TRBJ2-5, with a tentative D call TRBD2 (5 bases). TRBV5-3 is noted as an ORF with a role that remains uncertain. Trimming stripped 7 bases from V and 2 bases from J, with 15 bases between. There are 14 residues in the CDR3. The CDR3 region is CARPSRTEQETQYF. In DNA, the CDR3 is TGTGCCAGACCGTCGAGGACTGAACAAGAGACCCAGTACTTC.

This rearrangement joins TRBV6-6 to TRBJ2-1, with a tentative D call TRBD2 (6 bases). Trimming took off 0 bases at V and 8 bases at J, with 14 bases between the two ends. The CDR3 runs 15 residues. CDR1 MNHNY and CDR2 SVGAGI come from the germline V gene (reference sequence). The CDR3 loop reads CASSYSTRIQDEQFF. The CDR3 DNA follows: TGTGCCAGCAGTTACTCGACTAGGATACAGGATGAGCAGTTCTTC.